The clone carrying this T cell receptor beta chain was seen more than once but under ten times. Antigen: not known. These data come from a study of Graves' ophthalmopathy and Graves' hyperthyroidism. Study as a whole: The blood sample was drawn at first diagnosis and before any treatment.

Using RNA transcripts, the TCR beta CDR3 regions were amplified. HTBI-primed RT-PCR formed the first round, and a multiplex PCR formed the second. In TCRdb, the multiplex PCR reads were re-called with MiXCR into one record per CDR3 protein. The sample records 230,000 or so distinct CDR3 sequences, approximately 42% being singletons. Whole-study findings and limits: Most expanded clonotypes from thyroid (those above 0.001 frequency) were also found in blood.

Other autoimmune disease, uncontrolled infection, pregnancy and lactation led to exclusion. With 4 bases removed from V and 5 bases from J, the gap between germline ends came to 11 bases. This CDR3 region has 13 residues. Germline V gene lookup returns CDR1 LNHDA and CDR2 SQIVND (reference sequence). The specimen was peripheral blood. This clonotype originated in an adult man with Graves' ophthalmopathy. This chain links TRBV19 with TRBJ1-1, with TRBD1 as a possible D gene (5 bases). The CDR3 reads CASSTGLRTEAFF. CDR3 DNA: TGTGCCAGTAGTACAGGGCTTCGGACTGAAGCTTTCTTT.